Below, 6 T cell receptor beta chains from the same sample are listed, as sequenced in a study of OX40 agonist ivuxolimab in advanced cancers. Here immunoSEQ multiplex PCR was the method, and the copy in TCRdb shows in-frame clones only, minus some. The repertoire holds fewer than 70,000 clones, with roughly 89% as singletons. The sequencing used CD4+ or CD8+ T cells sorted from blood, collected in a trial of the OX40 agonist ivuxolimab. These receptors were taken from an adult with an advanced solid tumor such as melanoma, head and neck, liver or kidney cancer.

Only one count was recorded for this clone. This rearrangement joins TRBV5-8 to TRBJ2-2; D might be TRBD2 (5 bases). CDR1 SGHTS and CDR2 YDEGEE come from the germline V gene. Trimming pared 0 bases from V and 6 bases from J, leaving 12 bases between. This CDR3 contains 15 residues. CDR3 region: CASSLGGPRSGELFF. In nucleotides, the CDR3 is TGTGCCAGCAGCTTGGGAGGGCCAAGGTCCGGGGAGCTGTTTTTT.

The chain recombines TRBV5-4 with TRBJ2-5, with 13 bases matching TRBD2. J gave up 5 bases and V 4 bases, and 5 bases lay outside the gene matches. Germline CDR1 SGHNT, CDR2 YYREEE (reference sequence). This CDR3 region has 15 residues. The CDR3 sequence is CASSRPGLAGETQYF. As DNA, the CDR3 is TGTGCCAGCAGCCGTCCGGGACTAGCGGGGGAGACCCAGTACTTC.

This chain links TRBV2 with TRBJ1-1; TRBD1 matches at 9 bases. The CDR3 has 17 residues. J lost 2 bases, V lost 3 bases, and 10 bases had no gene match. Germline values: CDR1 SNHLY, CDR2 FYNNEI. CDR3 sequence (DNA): TGTGCCAGCAGTGATGCAACAGGGGGCGATTTTAACACTGAAGCTTTCTTT. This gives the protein CASSDATGGDFNTEAFF.

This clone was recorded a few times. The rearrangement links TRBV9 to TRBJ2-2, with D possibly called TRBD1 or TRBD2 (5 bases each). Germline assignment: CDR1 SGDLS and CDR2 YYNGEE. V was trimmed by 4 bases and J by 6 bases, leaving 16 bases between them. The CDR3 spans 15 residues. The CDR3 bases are TGTGCCAGCAGCCCCGCCCTCCCGGGGCCCGGGGAGCTGTTTTTT. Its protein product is CASSPALPGPGELFF. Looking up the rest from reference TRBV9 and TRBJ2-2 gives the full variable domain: DSGVTQTPKHLITATGQRVTLRCSPRSGDLSVYWYQQSLDQGLQFLIQYYNGEERAKGNILERFSAQQFPDLHSELNLSSLELGDSALYFCASSPALPGPGELFFGEGSRLTVL.

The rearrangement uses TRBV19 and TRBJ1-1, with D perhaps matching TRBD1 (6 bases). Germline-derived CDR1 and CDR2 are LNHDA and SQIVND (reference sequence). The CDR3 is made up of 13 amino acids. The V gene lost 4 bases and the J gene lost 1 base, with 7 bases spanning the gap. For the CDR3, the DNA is TGTGCCAGTAGTAGACAGGAGAACACTGAAGCTTTCTTT. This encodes CASSRQENTEAFF.

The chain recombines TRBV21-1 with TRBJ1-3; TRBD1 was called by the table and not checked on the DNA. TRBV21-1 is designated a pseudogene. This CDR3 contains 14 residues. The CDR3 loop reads CASSNHSPGNTIYF. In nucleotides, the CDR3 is TGTGCCAGCAGCAATCACAGCCCTGGAAACACCATATATTTT.